Listed here is a single T cell receptor (beta chain). Its antigen is as yet unknown. These data come from a study of T-cell memory formation after mild COVID-19. About the research overall: Each donor largely had its own TCR clusters. General study points: The study detected some responding clones in pre-infection memory, suggesting cross-reactive memory joined.

TCRdb re-derived calls from the 5' RACE reads in MiXCR, one entry per CDR3 protein. The data contain about 410,000 distinct CDR3 sequences, 20% to 25% of them singletons. Germline-derived CDR1 and CDR2 are DFQATT and SNEGSKA (reference sequence). The CDR3 extends over 14 amino acids. V was clipped by 6 bases and J by 3 bases; unmatched bases: 11. Sequenced input: PBMCs or a T cell subset sorted from them (not recorded which). This clonotype was obtained from an adult woman who had mild COVID-19 (a few samples of this study predate the infection). Cell type and time point are not known. This chain links TRBV20-1 with TRBJ2-7, with 7 bases matching TRBD1. The CDR3 coding sequence is TGCAGTGCAACTGACAGGGACGCTTACTACGAGCAGTACTTC. Encoded protein: CSATDRDAYYEQYF.